A selection of T cell receptor beta chains follows, all from one sample in a study of regulatory T cells in long-lasting Graves disease. From the multiplex PCR reads, TCRdb called clonotypes with MiXCR, one entry per CDR3 protein. The repertoire has about 530,000 distinct CDR3 sequences, 16% of them found once; the top ten carry about 25%. The same sample was also studied in work on T cells in Graves' hyperthyroidism and ophthalmopathy.

The sample in question was peripheral blood mononuclear cells (PBMCs), obtained at new diagnosis, from a patient treated with antithyroid drugs. All receptors come from a woman aged 35-65 years with Graves disease. CDR3s include the opening cysteine and the closing phenylalanine or tryptophan. The D gene is left open where the match is weak. Not all rows give a size; the values are once, few, many and, for expanded clones, a class.

abundance: few
d_gene: .
v_gene: TRBV20-1
j_gene: TRBJ1-2
CDR3nt: TGCAGTGCTCCTCCGGGACACCCAAGGGGTGGCTACACCTTC
CDR3aa: CSAPPGHPRGGYTF

abundance: few
d_gene: TRBD1
v_gene: TRBV5-6
j_gene: TRBJ1-2
CDR3nt: TGTGCCAGCAGCCCTCGCCCCGGGACAGCCTATGGCTACACCTTC
CDR3aa: CASSPRPGTAYGYTF

abundance: many
d_gene: .
v_gene: TRBV27
j_gene: TRBJ1-3
CDR3nt: TGTGCCAGCAGTTTAGGTCCGCCGCTATCCGGAAACACCATATATTTT
CDR3aa: CASSLGPPLSGNTIYF

abundance: many
d_gene: TRBD1
v_gene: TRBV5-1
j_gene: TRBJ2-1
CDR3nt: TGCGCCAGCAGCGCGGACAGGGGTTACAATGAGCAGTTCTTC
CDR3aa: CASSADRGYNEQFF

abundance: few
d_gene: .
v_gene: TRBV20-1
j_gene: TRBJ1-2
CDR3nt: TGCAGTGCTAGCGAACAGGGAGACTATGGCTACACCTTC
CDR3aa: CSASEQGDYGYTF

abundance: many
d_gene: TRBD2
v_gene: TRBV5-1
j_gene: TRBJ2-3
CDR3nt: TGCGCCAGCAGCTTGGGACTAAACAGCGGGAGCGATACGCAGTATTTT
CDR3aa: CASSLGLNSGSDTQYF

abundance: .
d_gene: .
v_gene: TRBV2
j_gene: TRBJ2-6
CDR3nt: TGTGCCAGCAGTCCGGACGTCGCTGGGGCCAACGTCCTGACTTTC
CDR3aa: CASSPDVAGANVLTF

abundance: .
d_gene: TRBD1
v_gene: TRBV5-1
j_gene: TRBJ2-5
CDR3nt: TGCGCCAGCAGCGCGACCGGGACAGGGAGGGAGACCCAGTACTTC
CDR3aa: CASSATGTGRETQYF

abundance: many
d_gene: TRBD1
v_gene: TRBV30
j_gene: TRBJ1-1
CDR3nt: TGTGCCTGGAGTGTCGACCCGGGACAGAGGAACACTGAAGCTTTCTTT
CDR3aa: CAWSVDPGQRNTEAFF

abundance: many
d_gene: .
v_gene: TRBV6-1
j_gene: TRBJ2-5
CDR3nt: TGTGCCAGCAGATCCACCGGGGGAACCGGTGAGACCCAGTACTTC
CDR3aa: CASRSTGGTGETQYF